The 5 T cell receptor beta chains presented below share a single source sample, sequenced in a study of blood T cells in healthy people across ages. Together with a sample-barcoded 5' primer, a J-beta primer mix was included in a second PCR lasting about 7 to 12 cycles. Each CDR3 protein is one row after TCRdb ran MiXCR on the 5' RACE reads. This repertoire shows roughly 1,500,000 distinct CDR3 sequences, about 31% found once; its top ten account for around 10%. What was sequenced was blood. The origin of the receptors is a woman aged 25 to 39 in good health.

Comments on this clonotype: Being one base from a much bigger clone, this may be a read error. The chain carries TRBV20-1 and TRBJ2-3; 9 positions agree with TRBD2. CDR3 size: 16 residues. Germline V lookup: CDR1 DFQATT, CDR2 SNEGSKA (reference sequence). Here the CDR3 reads CNARSRLAASTDTQYF. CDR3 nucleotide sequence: TGCAATGCTAGATCACGACTAGCGGCTAGCACAGATACGCAGTATTTT.

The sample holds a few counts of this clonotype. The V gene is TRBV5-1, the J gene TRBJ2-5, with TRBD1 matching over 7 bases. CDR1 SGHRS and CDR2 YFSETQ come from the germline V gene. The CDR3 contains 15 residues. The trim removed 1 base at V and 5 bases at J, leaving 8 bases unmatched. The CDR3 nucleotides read TGCGCCAGCAGCTTGATGGCAGGGGGTAGGGAGACCCAGTACTTC. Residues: CASSLMAGGRETQYF.

The CDR3 DNA reads as TGCGCCAGCGGTGCCGGGACAGGGACCACAGATACGCAGTATTTT. Protein sequence: CASGAGTGTTDTQYF. The chain has TRBV5-1 and TRBJ2-3, with 9 bases identical to TRBD1. This CDR3 contains 15 residues. J was trimmed by 2 bases and V by 7 bases; bases with no gene match: 8. Germline lookup yields CDR1 SGHRS and CDR2 YFSETQ.

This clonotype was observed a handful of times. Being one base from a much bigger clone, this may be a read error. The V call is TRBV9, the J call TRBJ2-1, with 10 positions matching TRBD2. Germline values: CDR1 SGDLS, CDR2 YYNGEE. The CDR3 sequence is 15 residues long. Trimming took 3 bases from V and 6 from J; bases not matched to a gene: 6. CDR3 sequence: CASSDRTSGCNEQFF. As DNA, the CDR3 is TGTGCCAGCAGCGATCGGACTAGCGGATGCAATGAGCAGTTCTTC. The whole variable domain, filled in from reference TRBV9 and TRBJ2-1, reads DSGVTQTPKHLITATGQRVTLRCSPRSGDLSVYWYQQSLDQGLQFLIQYYNGEERAKGNILERFSAQQFPDLHSELNLSSLELGDSALYFCASSDRTSGCNEQFFGPGTRLTVL.

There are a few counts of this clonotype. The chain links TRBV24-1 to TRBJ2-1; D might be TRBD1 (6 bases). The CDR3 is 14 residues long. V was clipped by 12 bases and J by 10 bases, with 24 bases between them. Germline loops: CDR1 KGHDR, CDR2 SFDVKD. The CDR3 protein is CASSPRDNIGEQFF. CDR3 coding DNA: TGTGCCTCCTCTCCCCGGGACAATATCGGGGAGCAGTTCTTC.